These 25 T cell receptor beta chains originate from one sample sequenced in a study of blood T cells in healthy people across ages. The use of a sample-barcoded 5' primer and a J-beta primer mix characterized a second PCR of roughly 6 to 11 cycles. TCRdb called the 5' RACE reads again in MiXCR, with one record for every CDR3 protein. Found here are under 1 million distinct CDR3 sequences, 40% to 50% of them singletons; the top ten hold roughly a fifth. The sequenced sample was blood. The receptors come from a man in his fifties or sixties in good health.

This clonotype was recorded a few times. This chain joins TRBV29-1 and TRBJ1-4, with no clear D. CDR3 length equals 11 residues. The V end was cut by 7 bases, the J end by 2 bases, with 5 bases between. The germline gives CDR1 SQVTM, CDR2 ANQGSEA. CDR3 amino acids: CSGQTNEKLFF. The DNA of the CDR3 is TGCAGCGGTCAGACTAATGAAAAACTGTTTTTT.

The chain combines TRBV7-2 with TRBJ1-4; no definite D call. CDR3 length equals 15 residues. Looked up from germline, CDR1 is SGHTA and CDR2 is FQGNSA. Trimming removed 2 bases at V and 8 bases at J, with 15 bases between. Here the CDR3 DNA reads TGTGCCAGCAGCTTATCCCCGGACCGGGCAGAAAAACTGTTTTTT. Translation: CASSLSPDRAEKLFF. Complete variable domain (other parts from reference TRBV7-2 and TRBJ1-4): GAGVSQSPSNKVTEKGKDVELRCDPISGHTALYWYRQSLGQGLEFLIYFQGNSAPDKSGLPSDRFSAERTGGSVSTLTIQRTQQEDSAVYLCASSLSPDRAEKLFFGSGTQLSVL.

J is TRBJ2-1 and V is TRBV20-1; D is perhaps TRBD1 or TRBD2 (5 bases each). The CDR3 extends over 16 amino acids. The V end was cut by 2 bases, the J end by 2 bases, with 16 bases between. Germline values: CDR1 DFQATT, CDR2 SNEGSKA (reference sequence). The CDR3 DNA reads as TGCAGTGCTAGACGAGGGGAAGAGTCCCCCTACAATGAGCAGTTCTTC. Translated: CSARRGEESPYNEQFF.

In its sample, this clonotype was seen a few times. This sequence joins TRBV20-1 and TRBJ2-3; 8 nucleotides match TRBD2. The CDR3 spans 15 residues. V dropped 3 bases and J dropped 6; count of bases not matched to a gene: 11. The germline gives CDR1 DFQATT, CDR2 SNEGSKA (reference sequence). CDR3 in DNA: TGCAGTGCTAGGTCCAGCGGGGGTAAGAAGGATACGCAGTATTTT. Its translation: CSARSSGGKKDTQYF.

A remark on this clonotype: Its ends do not fully match the called genes, so a read error is possible. The chain uses TRBV12-3 or TRBV12-4 and TRBJ2-5, with TRBD1 as a possible D gene (7 bases). This CDR3 region has 14 residues. CDR3 in DNA: TGTGCCACCAAAGGCGGGACAGAACAAGTGACCCAGTACTTC. It is translated as CATKGGTEQVTQYF.

This clonotype has a handful of counts. The chain's CDR3 is CSVTDNPGGVYTF. The CDR3 coding sequence is TGCAGCGTCACCGACAACCCAGGGGGGGTCTACACCTTC. The chain couples TRBV29-1 to TRBJ1-2; 7 bases are shared with TRBD1. Trimming removed 6 bases from V and 10 bases from J; junction bases left unmatched: 14. CDR1 is SQVTM and CDR2 is ANQGSEA in the germline V gene. The CDR3 is made up of 13 amino acids.

The V gene is TRBV29-1, the J gene TRBJ1-2; TRBD1 is a possible D gene (5 bases). V was trimmed by 6 bases and J by 4 bases, leaving 21 bases between them. CDR3 length equals 15 residues. Germline V lookup: CDR1 SQVTM, CDR2 ANQGSEA. The chain's CDR3 is CSVVKSAGRSYGYTF. The CDR3 nucleotides read TGCAGCGTCGTAAAATCGGCGGGGCGGAGCTATGGCTACACCTTC.

This clonotype has only a few counts. The genes are TRBV20-1 and TRBJ1-2; 7 bases fit TRBD1. V shed 6 bases and J 6 bases; nucleotides not matched to a gene: 7. The CDR3 spans 12 residues. Germline-derived CDR1 and CDR2 are DFQATT and SNEGSKA (reference sequence). DNA of the CDR3: TGCAGTGCCGAAACAGGGGAAGATGGCTACACCTTC. This encodes CSAETGEDGYTF.

DNA of the CDR3: TGTGCCAGCAGTTACCGTTTAGACAGTGTAAAGGCCTACGAGCAGTACTTC. Translating it yields CASSYRLDSVKAYEQYF. This rearrangement joins TRBV6-2 or TRBV6-3 to TRBJ2-7; D is perhaps TRBD1 (5 bases). The CDR3 runs 17 residues. The V and J ends lost 2 bases and 2 bases respectively, with 19 bases between them. Germline CDR1 is MNHEY and CDR2 is SVGEGT.

This rearrangement joins TRBV2 to TRBJ2-1, with D uncertain. V was clipped by 6 bases and J by 2 bases, with 8 bases between them. Germline lookup yields CDR1 SNHLY and CDR2 FYNNEI. The CDR3 totals 13 residues. The CDR3 coding sequence is TGTGCCAGCAGCATTAGGACCTACAATGAGCAGTTCTTC. This codes for CASSIRTYNEQFF. Filled out from reference TRBV2 and TRBJ2-1, the complete variable domain reads EPEVTQTPSHQVTQMGQEVILRCVPISNHLYFYWYRQILGQKVEFLVSFYNNEISEKSEIFDDQFSVERPDGSNFTLKIRSTKLEDSAMYFCASSIRTYNEQFFGPGTRLTVL.

In this sample, this clonotype turned up a few times. This sequence joins TRBV20-1 and TRBJ1-1; 7 bases are shared with TRBD1. Unmatched junction bases numbered 10, after V lost 5 bases and J lost 4 bases. The CDR3 has 14 amino acids. Germline-derived CDR1 and CDR2 are DFQATT and SNEGSKA (reference sequence). Here the CDR3 reads CSAPQTGRGTEAFF. DNA of the CDR3: TGCAGTGCTCCGCAGACAGGGAGGGGCACTGAAGCTTTCTTT.

This clonotype was seen a few times. The rearrangement joins TRBV5-1 to TRBJ2-1; D gene ambiguous. V gave up 6 bases and J gave up 5 bases, with 12 bases separating them. Germline CDR1 reads SGHRS; CDR2 reads YFSETQ. The CDR3 sequence is 13 residues long. The CDR3 DNA is TGCGCCAGCACCCTATCTACAGACAATGAGCAGTTCTTC. Protein sequence: CASTLSTDNEQFF.

CDR3 sequence: CASRDRDRDNQPQHF. The CDR3 DNA sequence: TGTGCCAGCAGAGACCGGGACAGGGACAATCAGCCCCAGCATTTT. The gene calls are TRBV6-1 and TRBJ1-5; TRBD1 matches at 9 bases. The CDR3 loop spans 15 amino acids. In germline, CDR1 is MNHNS, CDR2 SASEGT. V lost 6 bases and J lost 3; bases outside the gene matches: 6.

The V gene is TRBV5-8, the J gene TRBJ2-7; 8 positions agree with TRBD2. J lost 3 bases, V lost 4 bases, and 6 bases had no gene match. The CDR3 is 14 amino acids. CDR1 SGHTS and CDR2 YDEGEE come from the germline V gene. CDR3 sequence (DNA): TGTGCCAGCAGCAGGGGCGGGGGGCTCTACGAGCAGTACTTC. It encodes CASSRGGGLYEQYF.

The chain recombines TRBV7-6 with TRBJ2-1, with TRBD2 identical over 7 bases. The CDR3 spans 17 residues. The ends lost 0 bases at V and 2 bases at J; junction bases unmatched: 7. Germline loops: CDR1 SGHVS, CDR2 FNYEAQ. This CDR3 is CASSLAQAGITYNEQFF. The CDR3 nucleotides are TGTGCCAGCAGCTTAGCCCAAGCGGGGATCACCTACAATGAGCAGTTCTTC.

This clonotype was counted ten times or more. The chain carries TRBV6-2 or TRBV6-3 and TRBJ2-5; D might be TRBD2 (5 bases). The CDR3 is made up of 17 amino acids. CDR1 and CDR2 from the germline V gene are MNHEY and SVGEGT. V dropped 4 bases and J dropped 2 bases, with 20 bases sitting between them. The CDR3 region is CASSSPLVVRVQETQYF. CDR3 sequence (DNA): TGTGCCAGCAGTTCCCCGTTGGTCGTGCGGGTACAAGAGACCCAGTACTTC.

This clonotype was seen only once. V is TRBV20-1 and J is TRBJ2-3; TRBD2 is a possible D gene (5 bases). Germline loops: CDR1 DFQATT, CDR2 SNEGSKA (reference sequence). Between the trimmed V and J ends, which lost 4 bases and 0 bases, there was a span of 11 bases. The CDR3 extends over 14 amino acids. In DNA form, the CDR3 reads TGCAGTGCTAAGAGAGGGCTCAGCACAGATACGCAGTATTTT. Translated: CSAKRGLSTDTQYF.

The rearrangement uses TRBV12-3 or TRBV12-4 and TRBJ1-4, with a weak D call TRBD1 (5 bases). Trimming took 6 bases from V and 8 from J, leaving 13 bases between them. CDR3 size: 13 residues. The CDR3 DNA is TGTGCCAGCAGGAGGGACCCGGTCGAAAAACTGTTTTTT. Protein product: CASRRDPVEKLFF.

The rearrangement uses TRBV28 and TRBJ2-7; no firm D call. Trimming removed 5 bases from V and 4 bases from J, with 12 bases in between. CDR1 and CDR2 from the germline V gene are MDHEN and SYDVKM. The CDR3 consists of 13 residues. DNA for the CDR3: TGTGCCAGCAGTCAAGCCACACCATACGAGCAGTACTTC. It specifies CASSQATPYEQYF.

A few counts support this clonotype. This chain uses TRBV27 with TRBJ2-3, with no clear D. Looked up from germline, CDR1 is MNHEY and CDR2 is SMNVEV (reference sequence). V was trimmed by 4 bases and J by 1 base, leaving 21 bases between them. The CDR3 contains 18 residues. CDR3 DNA: TGTGCCAGCAGTTCAATGGGTTATAGGCCGACGGGCACAGATACGCAGTATTTT. It is translated as CASSSMGYRPTGTDTQYF.

V gene TRBV7-9 combines with J gene TRBJ2-5, with 7 bases fitting TRBD1. This CDR3 has 14 amino acids. Germline V CDR1 and CDR2: SEHNR, FQNEAQ (reference sequence). V lost 5 bases and J lost 5; bases outside the gene matches: 8. In nucleotides, the CDR3 is TGTGCCAGCAGCCAAGGACAGGACCGGGAGACCCAGTACTTC. It yields the protein CASSQGQDRETQYF. The full variable domain, rest sourced from reference TRBV7-9 and TRBJ2-5, is DTGVSQNPRHKITKRGQNVTFRCDPISEHNRLYWYRQTLGQGPEFLTYFQNEAQLEKSRLLSDRFSAERPKGSFSTLEIQRTEQGDSAMYLCASSQGQDRETQYFGPGTRLLVL.

The sample holds a few counts of this clonotype. V and J are TRBV6-2 or TRBV6-3 and TRBJ2-4, with D possibly being TRBD1 (5 bases). The CDR3 sequence is 12 residues long. Trimming removed 0 bases from V and 15 bases from J, with 12 bases in between. Germline CDR1 and CDR2: MNHEY and SVGEGT. The CDR3 DNA sequence: TGTGCCAGCAGTTACTCGACAGCTCCCGTGTACTTC. It is translated as CASSYSTAPVYF.

The rearrangement joins TRBV28 to TRBJ1-6; unclear D gene. The CDR3 loop spans 16 amino acids. CDR1 is MDHEN, CDR2 SYDVKM, per germline. V gave up 3 bases and J gave up 11 bases, with 20 bases separating them. CDR3 sequence (DNA): TGTGCCAGCAGTTTGGTCCCTGGAGGCGGTGGCCCACCCCTCCACTTT. Its protein product is CASSLVPGGGGPPLHF.

This clonotype occurred a few times. This chain uses TRBV7-2 with TRBJ2-3; D is perhaps TRBD1 (7 bases). Germline V CDR1 and CDR2: SGHTA, FQGNSA. Trimming stripped 4 bases from V and 1 base from J, with 15 bases between. CDR3 length: 16 residues. CDR3 protein: CASSSPAGGRTDTQYF. The CDR3 DNA reads TGTGCCAGCAGCTCCCCGGCAGGGGGGCGCACAGATACGCAGTATTTT.

The CDR3 DNA follows: TGTGCCAGCAGTCCATCAGGGGGGACAGGGGCCTACGAGCAGTACTTC. Protein product: CASSPSGGTGAYEQYF. The V call is TRBV12-3 or TRBV12-4, the J call TRBJ2-7, with 10 bases identical to TRBD1. This CDR3 has 16 amino acids. Trimming at V came to 5 bases and at J to 2 bases, leaving 9 bases not matched to a gene.